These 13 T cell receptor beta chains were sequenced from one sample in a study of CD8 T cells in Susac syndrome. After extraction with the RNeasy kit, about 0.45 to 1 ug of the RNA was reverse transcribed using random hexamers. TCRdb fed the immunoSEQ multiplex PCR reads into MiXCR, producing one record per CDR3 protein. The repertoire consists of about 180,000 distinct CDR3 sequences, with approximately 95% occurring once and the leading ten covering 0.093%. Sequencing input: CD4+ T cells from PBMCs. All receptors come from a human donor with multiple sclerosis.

The CDR3 DNA sequence: TGCAGTGCTAGAGAGGACAGGGATTGGCAGCCCCAGCATTTT. Translated: CSAREDRDWQPQHF. The rearrangement joins TRBV20-1 to TRBJ1-5; 8 positions match TRBD1. CDR1 and CDR2 from the germline V gene are DFQATT and SNEGSKA (reference sequence). V was clipped by 0 bases and J by 7 bases; unmatched bases: 5. This CDR3 spans 14 amino acids.

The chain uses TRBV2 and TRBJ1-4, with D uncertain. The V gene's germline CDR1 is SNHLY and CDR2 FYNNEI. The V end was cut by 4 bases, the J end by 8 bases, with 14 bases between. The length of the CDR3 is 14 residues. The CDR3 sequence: CASSGRVFREKLFF. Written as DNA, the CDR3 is TGTGCCAGCAGTGGACGCGTTTTCAGGGAAAAACTGTTTTTT.

CDR3 sequence: CASNRRTGINEQFF. The CDR3 coding sequence is TGTGCCAGCAACCGAAGGACAGGGATCAATGAGCAGTTCTTC. The chain recombines TRBV7-9 with TRBJ2-1; 8 nucleotides match TRBD1. Germline CDR1 reads SEHNR; CDR2 reads FQNEAQ (reference sequence). CDR3 size: 14 residues. After removal of 7 bases from V and 6 bases from J, the junction contained 8 bases not matched to a gene.

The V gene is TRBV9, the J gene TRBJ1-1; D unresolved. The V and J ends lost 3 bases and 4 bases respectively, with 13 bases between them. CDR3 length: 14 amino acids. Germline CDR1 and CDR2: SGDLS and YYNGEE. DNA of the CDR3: TGTGCCAGCAGCGCGACCCTACAAGGCACTGAAGCTTTCTTT. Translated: CASSATLQGTEAFF.

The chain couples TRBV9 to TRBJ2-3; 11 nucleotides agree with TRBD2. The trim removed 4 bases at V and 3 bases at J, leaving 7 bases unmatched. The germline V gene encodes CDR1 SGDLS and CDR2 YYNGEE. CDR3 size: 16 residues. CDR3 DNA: TGTGCCAGCAGCCTCATAGCGGGGGGGCCGACAGATACGCAGTATTTT. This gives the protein CASSLIAGGPTDTQYF.

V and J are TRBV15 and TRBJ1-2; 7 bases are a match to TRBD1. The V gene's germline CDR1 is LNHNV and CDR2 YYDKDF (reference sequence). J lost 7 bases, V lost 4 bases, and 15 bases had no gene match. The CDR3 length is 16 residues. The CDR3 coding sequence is TGTGCCACCAGCACCCAACCGGGGCAGGGGACAGTTGGCTACACCTTC. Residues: CATSTQPGQGTVGYTF.

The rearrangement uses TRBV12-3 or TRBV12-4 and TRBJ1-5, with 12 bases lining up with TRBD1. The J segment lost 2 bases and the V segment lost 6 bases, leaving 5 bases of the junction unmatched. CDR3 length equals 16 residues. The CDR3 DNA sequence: TGTGCCAGCAGCGGGGACAGGGGGCCTGGCAATCAGCCCCAGCATTTT. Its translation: CASSGDRGPGNQPQHF.

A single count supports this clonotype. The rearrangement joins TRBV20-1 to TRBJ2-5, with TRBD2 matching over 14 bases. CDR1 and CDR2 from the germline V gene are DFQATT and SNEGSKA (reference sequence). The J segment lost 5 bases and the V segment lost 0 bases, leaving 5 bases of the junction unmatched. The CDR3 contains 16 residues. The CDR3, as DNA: TGCAGTGCTAGAGACCCAAGGACTAGCGGGGGGGAGACCCAGTACTTC. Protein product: CSARDPRTSGGETQYF.

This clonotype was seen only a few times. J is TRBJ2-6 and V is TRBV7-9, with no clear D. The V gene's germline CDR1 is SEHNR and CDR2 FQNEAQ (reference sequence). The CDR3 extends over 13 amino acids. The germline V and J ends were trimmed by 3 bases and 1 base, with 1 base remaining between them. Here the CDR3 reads CASSFSGANVLTF. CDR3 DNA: TGTGCCAGCAGCTTTTCTGGGGCCAACGTCCTGACTTTC.

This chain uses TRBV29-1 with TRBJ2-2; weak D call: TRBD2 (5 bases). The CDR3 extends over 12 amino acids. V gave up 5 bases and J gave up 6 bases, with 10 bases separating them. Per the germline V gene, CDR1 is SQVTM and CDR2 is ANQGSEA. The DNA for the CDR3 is TGCAGCGTTTCCGAAGCGGCCGGGGAGCTGTTTTTT. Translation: CSVSEAAGELFF.

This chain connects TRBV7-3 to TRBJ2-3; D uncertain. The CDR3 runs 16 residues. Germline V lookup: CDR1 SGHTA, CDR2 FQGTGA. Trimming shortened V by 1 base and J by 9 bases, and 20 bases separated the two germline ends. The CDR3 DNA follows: TGTGCCAGCAGCTTAAAGTCCTGGCTCGTGCGAGACACGCAGTATTTT. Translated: CASSLKSWLVRDTQYF.

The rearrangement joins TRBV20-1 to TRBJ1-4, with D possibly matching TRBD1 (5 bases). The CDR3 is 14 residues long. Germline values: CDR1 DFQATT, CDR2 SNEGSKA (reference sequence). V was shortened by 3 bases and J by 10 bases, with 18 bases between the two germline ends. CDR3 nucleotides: TGCAGTGCTAGGGACCTTGGGACCTTTCCAAAACTGTTTTTT. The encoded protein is CSARDLGTFPKLFF.

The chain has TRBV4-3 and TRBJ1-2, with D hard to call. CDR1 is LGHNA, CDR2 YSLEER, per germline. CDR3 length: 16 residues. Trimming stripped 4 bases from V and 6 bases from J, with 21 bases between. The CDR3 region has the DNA TGCGCCAGCAGCCTCCTACCGGGAACCTCTGGAGATGGCTACACCTTC. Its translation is CASSLLPGTSGDGYTF.